The clone carrying this T cell receptor beta chain has only a few counts. Its cognate antigen is unknown. This CDR3 spans 15 amino acids. V was clipped by 5 bases and J by 7 bases, with 21 bases between them. CDR1 and CDR2 (germline): SGHTA, FQGNSA. The data originate from a study of T cell responses to AZD1222 COVID-19 vaccine. Study details: Second-dose intervals of approximately 4 or approximately 12 weeks were pooled. Study findings and constraints: Of spike-specific TCRs, nearly half reportedly target regions left unmutated in variants. Across the whole spike, CD4 TCRs peaked at regions 160-218 and 743-854. Donors were mostly white British, more females; clonal diversity possibly underestimated.

Libraries were prepared by immunoSEQ multiplex PCR; TCRdb keeps only in-frame clonotypes and omits some of them. The profile shows around 69,000 clones, 84% of them singletons. The clonotype originates from an adult in good health. The specimen comprised peripheral blood, sampled on day 0 of AZD1222 vaccination. The rearrangement uses TRBV7-2 and TRBJ2-7, with D perhaps TRBD1 or TRBD2 (6 bases each). CDR3 in DNA: TGTGCCAGCAGCCTACCCCGCCGGGGGCGTTGGGAGCAGTACTTC. Amino acids: CASSLPRRGRWEQYF. Supplemented by reference TRBV7-2 and TRBJ2-7, the full variable domain reads GAGVSQSPSNKVTEKGKDVELRCDPISGHTALYWYRQSLGQGLEFLIYFQGNSAPDKSGLPSDRFSAERTGGSVSTLTIQRTQQEDSAVYLCASSLPRRGRWEQYFGPGTRLTVT.